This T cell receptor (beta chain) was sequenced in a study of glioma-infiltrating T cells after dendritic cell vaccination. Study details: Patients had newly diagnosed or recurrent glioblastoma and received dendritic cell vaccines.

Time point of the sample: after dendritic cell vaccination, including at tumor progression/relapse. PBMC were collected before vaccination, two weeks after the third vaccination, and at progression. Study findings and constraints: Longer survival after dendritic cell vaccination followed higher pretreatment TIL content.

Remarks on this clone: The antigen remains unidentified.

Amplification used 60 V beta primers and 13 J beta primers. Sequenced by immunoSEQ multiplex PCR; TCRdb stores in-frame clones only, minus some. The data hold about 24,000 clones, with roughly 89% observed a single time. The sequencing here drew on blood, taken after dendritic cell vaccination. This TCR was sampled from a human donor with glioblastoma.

DNA of the CDR3: TGCGCCAGCAGCCAATTGGACAGCCCCGGGGAGCTGTTTTTT. Translation: CASSQLDSPGELFF. The rearrangement links TRBV5-1 to TRBJ2-2, with D possibly matching TRBD1 (6 bases). The V gene lost 4 bases and the J gene lost 6 bases, with 13 bases spanning the gap. The V gene's germline CDR1 is SGHRS and CDR2 YFSETQ. The CDR3 contains 14 residues.